A selection of T cell receptor beta chains follows, all from one sample in a study of graft-versus-host responses after intestinal transplantation. Their antigens are not known. Profiling relied on immunoSEQ multiplex PCR, and the TCRdb table lists in-frame clones only, not all of them. The data contain around 40,000 clones, approximately 96% of them singletons. Sequences were derived from unstimulated CD8+ T cells sorted from spleen or lymph node cells, sampled before transplant. These receptors were collected from a human donor who was the organ donor for an intestinal transplant. Both conserved end residues are part of each CDR3. Each record gives: D gene, V gene, J gene, clone size, CDR3 DNA, CDR3 protein. D genes are given only for firm matches. Size values are once, few and many counts, or a class for expanded clones, and some rows have none.

D gene: .; V gene: TRBV9; J gene: TRBJ2-3; clone size: .; CDR3 DNA: TGTGCCAGCAGTGCCGGGTGGGGGAGCACAGATACGCAGTATTTT; CDR3 protein: CASSAGWGSTDTQYF
D gene: TRBD2; V gene: TRBV5-4; J gene: TRBJ2-7; clone size: .; CDR3 DNA: TGTGCCAGCAGCCACGGGACTAGCGGGGGCTACGAGCAGTACTTC; CDR3 protein: CASSHGTSGGYEQYF
D gene: TRBD2; V gene: TRBV11-2; J gene: TRBJ2-7; clone size: .; CDR3 DNA: TGTGCCAGCAGCGGACTAGCGTTAGAGCAGTACTTC; CDR3 protein: CASSGLALEQYF
D gene: .; V gene: TRBV6-1; J gene: TRBJ2-1; clone size: .; CDR3 DNA: TGTGCCAGCAGTGAAACCCGCTTGGGATGGGAGTTCTTC; CDR3 protein: CASSETRLGWEFF
D gene: .; V gene: TRBV27; J gene: TRBJ2-2; clone size: .; CDR3 DNA: TGTGCCAGCAGTTTCATTACCGGGGAGCTGTTTTTT; CDR3 protein: CASSFITGELFF
D gene: .; V gene: TRBV4-2; J gene: TRBJ2-1; clone size: .; CDR3 DNA: TGTGCCAGCAGCCAGAGGGCCTCCCTAGGGTTCTTC; CDR3 protein: CASSQRASLGFF
D gene: TRBD2; V gene: TRBV5-4; J gene: TRBJ2-3; clone size: .; CDR3 DNA: TGTGCCAGCAGCTTGTCGGCTAGCGGGGGGGGGCGCACAGATACGCAGTATTTT; CDR3 protein: CASSLSASGGGRTDTQYF
D gene: .; V gene: TRBV2; J gene: TRBJ1-5; clone size: once; CDR3 DNA: TGTGCCAGCAATAGCCTCCGCAATCAGCCCCAGCATTTT; CDR3 protein: CASNSLRNQPQHF
D gene: TRBD2; V gene: TRBV6-5; J gene: TRBJ2-7; clone size: .; CDR3 DNA: TGTGCCAGCAGTTACCGCGGGGGCTACGAGCAGTACTTC; CDR3 protein: CASSYRGGYEQYF
D gene: .; V gene: TRBV19; J gene: TRBJ1-3; clone size: few; CDR3 DNA: TGTGCCAGTAGTATAATTTGGGAAGACACCATATATTTT; CDR3 protein: CASSIIWEDTIYF
D gene: .; V gene: TRBV14; J gene: TRBJ2-2; clone size: .; CDR3 DNA: TGTGCCAGCAGCCAAGTAGGGGGGGCCGGGGAGCTGTTTTTT; CDR3 protein: CASSQVGGAGELFF
D gene: TRBD2; V gene: TRBV6-6; J gene: TRBJ2-1; clone size: .; CDR3 DNA: TGTGCCAGCGGACACGGGGGGAATGAGCAGTTCTTC; CDR3 protein: CASGHGGNEQFF
D gene: .; V gene: TRBV7-9; J gene: TRBJ2-2; clone size: once; CDR3 DNA: TGTGCCAGCAGCTTAGTCCCCGGGGAGCTGTTTTTT; CDR3 protein: CASSLVPGELFF
D gene: TRBD1; V gene: TRBV7-9; J gene: TRBJ2-5; clone size: .; CDR3 DNA: TGTGCCAGCAGCAACACAGGGGTTCAAGAGACCCAGTACTTC; CDR3 protein: CASSNTGVQETQYF
D gene: TRBD1; V gene: TRBV27; J gene: TRBJ2-3; clone size: once; CDR3 DNA: TGTGCCAGCAGTTTAACGGGGACAGAATTCACAGATACGCAGTATTTT; CDR3 protein: CASSLTGTEFTDTQYF
D gene: TRBD2; V gene: TRBV5-6; J gene: TRBJ2-1; clone size: .; CDR3 DNA: TGTGCCAGCAGCTTGGTCGGACTAGCGGGGGGAAGCGGCGATGAGCAGTTCTTC; CDR3 protein: CASSLVGLAGGSGDEQFF
D gene: TRBD2; V gene: TRBV7-6; J gene: TRBJ2-7; clone size: .; CDR3 DNA: TGTGCCAGCAGCGCCGGCGGGGGTGGGTACGAGCAGTACTTC; CDR3 protein: CASSAGGGGYEQYF
D gene: .; V gene: TRBV10-3; J gene: TRBJ2-7; clone size: .; CDR3 DNA: TGTGCCATCAGTGAGTCGTGGGCCTACGAGCAGTACTTC; CDR3 protein: CAISESWAYEQYF
D gene: .; V gene: TRBV7-9; J gene: TRBJ1-2; clone size: .; CDR3 DNA: TGTGCCAGCAGCTTAGCGGAGAGGAGGGGTGGCTACACCTTC; CDR3 protein: CASSLAERRGGYTF
D gene: .; V gene: TRBV27; J gene: TRBJ2-4; clone size: .; CDR3 DNA: TGTGCCAGCAGTCTCCTAGGGGGGGCCAAAAACATTCAGTACTTC; CDR3 protein: CASSLLGGAKNIQYF
D gene: .; V gene: TRBV7-9; J gene: TRBJ2-7; clone size: .; CDR3 DNA: TGTGCCAGCAGCCCGGGTATGATTACCCCCACCTACGAGCAGTACTTC; CDR3 protein: CASSPGMITPTYEQYF
D gene: .; V gene: TRBV7-9; J gene: TRBJ2-1; clone size: .; CDR3 DNA: TGTGCCAGCAGCTTATTCCTTAACAATGAGCAGTTCTTC; CDR3 protein: CASSLFLNNEQFF
D gene: .; V gene: TRBV5-6; J gene: TRBJ2-1; clone size: .; CDR3 DNA: TGTGCCAGCAGCCCAGGGAGCTCCTACAATGAGCAGTTCTTC; CDR3 protein: CASSPGSSYNEQFF
D gene: .; V gene: TRBV7-9; J gene: TRBJ2-7; clone size: .; CDR3 DNA: TGTGCCAGCAGCGAAATGAAGGGGGTAGCCCCCTACGAGCAGTACTTC; CDR3 protein: CASSEMKGVAPYEQYF
D gene: .; V gene: TRBV7-9; J gene: TRBJ1-1; clone size: .; CDR3 DNA: TGTGCCAGCAGCTTGGGGGTCGGACAGTCATACACTGAAGCTTTCTTT; CDR3 protein: CASSLGVGQSYTEAFF
D gene: .; V gene: TRBV7-8; J gene: TRBJ1-6; clone size: .; CDR3 DNA: TGTGCCAGCAGCTTAGTGACAGTTTATAATTCACCCCTCCACTTT; CDR3 protein: CASSLVTVYNSPLHF
D gene: .; V gene: TRBV6-4; J gene: TRBJ2-3; clone size: .; CDR3 DNA: TGTGCCAGCAGTGACTCGAGGGGGGGCCCAGATACGCAGTATTTT; CDR3 protein: CASSDSRGGPDTQYF
D gene: .; V gene: TRBV7-8; J gene: TRBJ2-2; clone size: .; CDR3 DNA: TGTGCCAGCAGCTCCCCGGGAGCTTACACCGGGGAGCTGTTTTTT; CDR3 protein: CASSSPGAYTGELFF